These 28 T cell receptor beta chains were all obtained from the same sample, sequenced in a study of shared clonotypes between healthy human individuals. The assay was immunoSEQ multiplex PCR, and TCRdb's table has in-frame clones only and misses some. The sample holds some 2,500,000 clones; 80% to 95% are singletons and the top ten take about 0.39%. Sequencing was carried out using naive CD4+ T cells from PBMCs. As for subset: CD45RA+ positively selected. These receptors all come from a man between 18 and 35 years old in good health. Some clones in this sample may be carry-over from other donors' samples.

The V and J genes are TRBV19 and TRBJ1-2, with D hard to call. The V gene lost 5 bases and the J gene lost 3 bases, with 13 bases spanning the gap. The CDR3 has 14 amino acids. Germline values: CDR1 LNHDA, CDR2 SQIVND (reference sequence). In DNA, the CDR3 is TGTGCCAGTAGTCGTTCACTCGAATACTATGGCTACACCTTC. Its translation is CASSRSLEYYGYTF.

CDR3 sequence: CASSLGLGKNIQYF. The CDR3 DNA reads as TGTGCCAGCAGCTTAGGGTTAGGGAAAAACATTCAGTACTTC. The chain carries TRBV7-2 and TRBJ2-4, with D hard to call. Germline V CDR1 and CDR2: SGHTA, FQGNSA. The CDR3 contains 14 residues. Trimming left V 1 base short and J 4 bases short, with 8 bases between.

V usage is TRBV25-1 and J usage is TRBJ2-5; no definite D call. The CDR3 covers 14 residues. The V end lost 6 bases, the J end lost 6 bases, and 17 bases lay between the germline ends. Germline V gives CDR1 MGHDK, CDR2 SYGVNS. Written as DNA, the CDR3 is TGTGCCAGCAGAGACCTCAGTGGTGGGAAGACCCAGTACTTC. As protein: CASRDLSGGKTQYF.

This sequence joins TRBV7-2 and TRBJ2-7, with 7 bases matching TRBD2. Unmatched junction bases numbered 5, after V lost 1 base and J lost 5 bases. In germline, CDR1 is SGHTA, CDR2 FQGNSA. The CDR3 runs 14 residues. The CDR3: CASSLGGRADEQYF. DNA for the CDR3: TGTGCCAGCAGCTTAGGTGGGAGGGCGGACGAGCAGTACTTC.

In this sample, this clone turned up once. V gene TRBV6-5 combines with J gene TRBJ1-6, with TRBD1 matching 7 bases. The V and J ends lost 0 bases and 7 bases, in that order; junction bases with no gene match: 3. Germline V gene lookup returns CDR1 MNHEY and CDR2 SVGAGI. The CDR3 consists of 15 residues. CDR3 loop: CASSYSRGRNSPLHF. CDR3 sequence (DNA): TGTGCCAGCAGTTACTCAAGGGGGCGAAATTCACCCCTCCACTTT.

The chain joins TRBV28 to TRBJ2-3; 11 bases are a match to TRBD2. The V gene's germline CDR1 is MDHEN and CDR2 SYDVKM. CDR3 length: 16 residues. J was trimmed by 6 bases and V by 6 bases; bases with no gene match: 11. CDR3 region: CASSRRLAGRRDTQYF. In DNA, the CDR3 is TGTGCCAGCAGCCGGAGACTAGCGGGAAGAAGGGATACGCAGTATTTT.

The V gene is TRBV5-1, the J gene TRBJ1-1; the match to TRBD1 covers 8 bases. J was trimmed by 1 base and V by 0 bases; bases with no gene match: 14. Germline V CDR1 and CDR2: SGHRS, YFSETQ. CDR3 length: 19 amino acids. CDR3 sequence reads: CASSLDGRGRGFTNTEAFF. Here the CDR3 DNA reads TGCGCCAGCAGCTTGGATGGCAGGGGGCGAGGGTTTACGAACACTGAAGCTTTCTTT.

This chain connects TRBV6-1 to TRBJ2-7; maybe TRBD1 (6 bases). The CDR3 runs 15 residues. The V end lost 3 bases, the J end lost 2 bases, and 14 bases lay between the germline ends. Per germline, CDR1 MNHNS and CDR2 SASEGT. The CDR3 sequence: CASSEGHHSPYEQYF. The CDR3 DNA is TGTGCCAGCAGTGAGGGACATCATTCCCCCTACGAGCAGTACTTC.

The V gene is TRBV20-1, the J gene TRBJ2-4; D ambiguous. The CDR3 runs 11 residues. In germline, CDR1 is DFQATT, CDR2 SNEGSKA (reference sequence). CDR3: CRVSGKNIQYF. In DNA, the CDR3 is TGCAGGGTCTCCGGGAAAAACATTCAGTACTTC.

The chain has TRBV28 and TRBJ1-6, with 8 bases that match TRBD1. Per the germline V gene, CDR1 is MDHEN and CDR2 is SYDVKM. Losses at the gene ends were 7 bases for V and 9 bases for J; bases not matched to a gene: 8. The CDR3 totals 14 residues. The CDR3 region is CASTLGQGSSPLHF. The CDR3 DNA reads TGTGCCAGCACCCTAGGACAGGGCAGTTCACCCCTCCACTTT.

With respect to this clone: Distinct nucleotide sequences in the sample also encode this CDR3. The DNA of the CDR3 is TGCGCCAGCAGCTTGGGGTGGGAGACCCAGTACTTC. As protein: CASSLGWETQYF. This sequence joins TRBV5-1 and TRBJ2-5; D unclear. Trimming stripped 0 bases from V and 5 bases from J, with 5 bases between. Germline-derived CDR1 and CDR2 are SGHRS and YFSETQ. The CDR3 sequence is 12 residues long.

V gene TRBV5-6 combines with J gene TRBJ2-7; weak D call: TRBD1 (5 bases). There are 13 residues in the CDR3. The V end lost 2 bases, the J end lost 6 bases, and 12 bases lay between the germline ends. Germline-derived CDR1 and CDR2 are SGHDT and YYEEEE. CDR3 residues: CASSLDSKSEQYF. CDR3 sequence (DNA): TGTGCCAGCAGCTTAGACAGTAAGAGCGAGCAGTACTTC.

The chain uses TRBV5-1 and TRBJ2-1, with TRBD1 matching 9 bases. The trim removed 4 bases at V and 8 bases at J, leaving 7 bases unmatched. The CDR3 length is 14 residues. Germline CDR1 and CDR2: SGHRS and YFSETQ. CDR3 region: CASSPSTGGDEQFF. CDR3 in DNA: TGCGCCAGCAGCCCATCGACAGGGGGTGATGAGCAGTTCTTC. Filled out from reference TRBV5-1 and TRBJ2-1, the complete variable domain reads KAGVTQTPRYLIKTRGQQVTLSCSPISGHRSVSWYQQTPGQGLQFLFEYFSETQRNKGNFPGRFSGRQFSNSRSEMNVSTLELGDSALYLCASSPSTGGDEQFFGPGTRLTVL.

V and J are TRBV27 and TRBJ1-1; no clear D gene. In germline, CDR1 is MNHEY, CDR2 SMNVEV (reference sequence). The CDR3 runs 15 residues. The V end was cut by 1 base, the J end by 3 bases, with 12 bases between. The CDR3 is CASSLLSPRDTEAFF. The CDR3, as DNA: TGTGCCAGCAGTTTATTATCTCCCCGGGACACTGAAGCTTTCTTT.

This chain links TRBV7-6 with TRBJ1-4; TRBD1 matches 8 bases. J lost 8 bases, V lost 4 bases, and 6 bases had no gene match. In germline, CDR1 is SGHVS, CDR2 FNYEAQ. The CDR3 runs 14 residues. The CDR3 region has the DNA TGTGCCAGCAGCTCCAGGGGGCTCGACGAAAAACTGTTTTTT. Protein product: CASSSRGLDEKLFF.

As for this clone: Other DNA sequences in this specimen translate into the identical CDR3. This chain links TRBV5-1 with TRBJ2-1; 10 bases align to TRBD2. The trim removed 4 bases at V and 5 bases at J, leaving 6 bases unmatched. Germline lookup yields CDR1 SGHRS and CDR2 YFSETQ. This CDR3 region has 15 residues. The CDR3 DNA reads as TGCGCCAGCAGCCCGGTAGCGGGAGGCAACAATGAGCAGTTCTTC. Translation: CASSPVAGGNNEQFF.

This chain connects TRBV28 to TRBJ1-5, with TRBD1 matching 7 bases. Germline assignment: CDR1 MDHEN and CDR2 SYDVKM. This CDR3 is 17 amino acids long. V lost 7 bases and J lost 5; bases outside the gene matches: 17. The CDR3 DNA reads TGTGCCAGCAATTTCCTATGGGGACAGATTTCTGATCAGCCCCAGCATTTT. Translated, it gives CASNFLWGQISDQPQHF.

The J gene is TRBJ1-2, the V gene TRBV29-1, with a possible D match to TRBD1 (5 bases). The CDR3 runs 12 residues. Germline loops: CDR1 SQVTM, CDR2 ANQGSEA. Trimming cost V 6 bases and J 4 bases, with 12 bases left between them. In DNA form, the CDR3 reads TGCAGCGTCACCAGGGAGAGCTATGGCTACACCTTC. The encoded protein is CSVTRESYGYTF.

The CDR3 DNA sequence: TGCGCCAGCAGCTGGGGATCGCGGAATACGCAGTATTTT. Its protein is CASSWGSRNTQYF. The chain employs TRBV5-1 and TRBJ2-3; D remains ambiguous. Between the trimmed V and J ends, which lost 3 bases and 7 bases, there was a span of 12 bases. The CDR3 spans 13 residues. Germline CDR1 reads SGHRS; CDR2 reads YFSETQ.

This rearrangement joins TRBV19 to TRBJ2-7; D possibly uses TRBD1 or TRBD2 (6 bases each). CDR1 is LNHDA and CDR2 is SQIVND in the germline V gene (reference sequence). Trimming removed 5 bases at V and 2 bases at J, with 13 bases between. This CDR3 is 14 amino acids long. Here the CDR3 DNA reads TGTGCCAGTAGTGTCCACAGGGAGGCCTACGAGCAGTACTTC. Translating it yields CASSVHREAYEQYF.

This clone showed up just a few times. The rearrangement joins TRBV30 to TRBJ1-1; D gene uncertain. The CDR3 is 14 residues long. CDR1 and CDR2 from the germline V gene are GTSNPN and SVGIG (reference sequence). V lost 2 bases and J 6 bases, leaving 16 bases between the germline ends. CDR3: CAWSRPPNGAEAFF. The CDR3 nucleotides are TGTGCCTGGAGTCGACCCCCTAACGGGGCTGAAGCTTTCTTT.

A note on this clone: The same CDR3 is also encoded by other DNA sequences in this sample. V usage is TRBV7-2 and J usage is TRBJ1-5; D perhaps matches TRBD1 (5 bases). Germline V gene lookup returns CDR1 SGHTA and CDR2 FQGNSA. The CDR3 sequence is 16 residues long. Trimming removed 1 base from V and 2 bases from J, with 12 bases in between. CDR3 sequence reads: CASSLVGTGGNQPQHF. The CDR3 nucleotides read TGTGCCAGCAGCTTAGTTGGTACAGGAGGCAATCAGCCCCAGCATTTT. Full variable domain (remainder filled in from reference TRBV7-2 and TRBJ1-5): GAGVSQSPSNKVTEKGKDVELRCDPISGHTALYWYRQSLGQGLEFLIYFQGNSAPDKSGLPSDRFSAERTGGSVSTLTIQRTQQEDSAVYLCASSLVGTGGNQPQHFGDGTRLSIL.

V is TRBV7-2 and J is TRBJ2-1; TRBD1 might be the D (6 bases). The ends were cut back, 4 bases at V and 4 bases at J, with 17 bases in the middle. The CDR3 covers 16 residues. Germline lookup yields CDR1 SGHTA and CDR2 FQGNSA. The CDR3 protein is CASSSPGWDTYNEQFF. In nucleotides, the CDR3 is TGTGCCAGCAGCTCCCCCGGTTGGGACACTTACAATGAGCAGTTCTTC.

J is TRBJ1-2 and V is TRBV6-6, with D hard to call. Between the trimmed V and J ends, which lost 5 bases and 8 bases, there was a span of 15 bases. Germline V lookup: CDR1 MNHNY, CDR2 SVGAGI (reference sequence). The CDR3 is 13 amino acids. CDR3 residues: CASSTTPGYGYTF. Written as DNA, the CDR3 is TGTGCCAGCAGTACTACCCCAGGATACGGCTACACCTTC.

The J gene is TRBJ1-5, the V gene TRBV10-3; maybe TRBD1 (5 bases). This CDR3 contains 13 residues. Germline CDR1 is ENHRY and CDR2 is SYGVKD. Deletions cut 7 bases from V and 8 bases from J, with 15 bases between. Written as DNA, the CDR3 is TGTGCCATCAATGGGAGGGTACAGGAGCCCCAGCATTTT. Amino acids: CAINGRVQEPQHF.

This chain uses TRBV29-1 with TRBJ2-7; 7 bases map to TRBD2. Germline trimming cut 7 bases from V and 0 bases from J; bases unmatched to any gene: 21. This CDR3 contains 18 residues. Germline CDR1 and CDR2: SQVTM and ANQGSEA. The chain's CDR3 is CSAGRRLFGTSDSYEQYF. In nucleotides, the CDR3 is TGCAGCGCTGGCCGGCGCCTGTTCGGTACTAGCGACTCCTACGAGCAGTACTTC.

In this sample, this clone turned up once. The genes are TRBV11-3 and TRBJ2-5; D gene unclear. This CDR3 has 13 residues. Trimming left V 5 bases short and J 0 bases short, with 7 bases between. Germline values: CDR1 SGHNT, CDR2 YENEEA. CDR3 nucleotides: TGTGCCAGCAGCCGGCAATACCAAGAGACCCAGTACTTC. It specifies CASSRQYQETQYF.

With respect to this clone: This sample also contains other DNA sequences that code for the same CDR3. This chain uses TRBV19 with TRBJ1-5, with D tentatively TRBD1 (5 bases). V lost 8 bases to trimming and J lost 3 bases, with 11 bases between them. The germline gives CDR1 LNHDA, CDR2 SQIVND (reference sequence). The CDR3 runs 13 residues. The CDR3, as DNA: TGTGCCAGTTCGCGGGGGAACAATCAGCCCCAGCATTTT. Translated: CASSRGNNQPQHF. Complete variable domain (other parts from reference TRBV19 and TRBJ1-5): DGGITQSPKYLFRKEGQNVTLSCEQNLNHDAMYWYRQDPGQGLRLIYYSQIVNDFQKGDIAEGYSVSREKKESFPLTVTSAQKNPTAFYLCASSRGNNQPQHFGDGTRLSIL.